The rows below give T cell receptor beta chains drawn from one sample of a study of patients and donors after allogeneic stem cell transplantation. TCRdb reprocessed the RT-PCR reads with MiXCR, giving one entry per CDR3 protein. Found here are about a million distinct CDR3 sequences, about a sixth of them singletons; the top ten hold 6%. The sequencing sample was made of blood, either unsorted or a sorted T cell fraction (not recorded which). These receptors came from a human donor who was either an allogeneic HSCT recipient or a stem cell or donor lymphocyte infusion donor (not recorded which). It is not recorded whose cells these are; they may come from a transplant donor. Both conserved end residues are part of each CDR3. A D gene is named only where the DNA matches it firmly. Size is stated for part of the rows, as once, few or many counts, or as a class when the clone is expanded.

d_call: TRBD1; v_call: TRBV12-3/TRBV12-4; clone_size: many; j_call: TRBJ1-6; cdr3_aa: CASSLGQAAYSPLHF; cdr3_nt: TGTGCCAGCAGTTTGGGACAGGCGGCTTATTCACCCCTCCACTTT
d_call: .; v_call: TRBV7-3; clone_size: .; j_call: TRBJ2-2; cdr3_aa: CASSLTREIGELFF; cdr3_nt: TGTGCCAGCAGCTTAACCAGGGAGATAGGGGAGCTGTTTTTT
d_call: .; v_call: TRBV27; clone_size: .; j_call: TRBJ2-5; cdr3_aa: CASIGAETQYF; cdr3_nt: TGTGCCAGCATCGGGGCAGAGACCCAGTACTTC
d_call: .; v_call: TRBV20-1; clone_size: few; j_call: TRBJ2-3; cdr3_aa: CSARDLHGDTDTQYF; cdr3_nt: TGCAGTGCTAGAGACCTCCACGGTGACACAGATACGCAGTATTTT
d_call: TRBD1; v_call: TRBV7-3; clone_size: .; j_call: TRBJ1-1; cdr3_aa: CASSIQGAEITEAFF; cdr3_nt: TGTGCCAGCAGCATACAGGGGGCAGAGATCACTGAAGCTTTCTTT
d_call: .; v_call: TRBV6-5; clone_size: many; j_call: TRBJ1-2; cdr3_aa: CASFALGGYTF; cdr3_nt: TGTGCCAGCTTTGCCTTGGGTGGCTACACCTTC
d_call: .; v_call: TRBV20-1; clone_size: few; j_call: TRBJ2-3; cdr3_aa: CSASFPSSDTQYF; cdr3_nt: TGCAGTGCTAGTTTCCCGAGTTCCGATACGCAGTATTTT
d_call: .; v_call: TRBV20-1; clone_size: few; j_call: TRBJ2-5; cdr3_aa: CSALRRDKKETQYF; cdr3_nt: TGCAGTGCTTTACGCCGGGACAAAAAAGAGACCCAGTACTTC
d_call: TRBD1; v_call: TRBV5-5; clone_size: few; j_call: TRBJ2-1; cdr3_aa: CASSFEGADEQFF; cdr3_nt: TGTGCCAGCAGCTTTGAGGGGGCTGATGAGCAGTTCTTC
d_call: TRBD2; v_call: TRBV5-1; clone_size: .; j_call: TRBJ2-3; cdr3_aa: CASSLGTSAYTDTQYF; cdr3_nt: TGCGCCAGCAGCTTGGGAACTAGCGCATACACAGATACGCAGTATTTT
d_call: TRBD1; v_call: TRBV9; clone_size: .; j_call: TRBJ2-7; cdr3_aa: CASSVEGGESYEQYF; cdr3_nt: TGTGCCAGCAGCGTAGAAGGGGGCGAGAGCTACGAGCAGTACTTC
d_call: TRBD1; v_call: TRBV29-1; clone_size: few; j_call: TRBJ2-5; cdr3_aa: CSVDRGTGGVETQYF; cdr3_nt: TGCAGCGTTGACCGGGGGACAGGGGGCGTTGAGACCCAGTACTTC
d_call: .; v_call: TRBV20-1; clone_size: .; j_call: TRBJ1-5; cdr3_aa: CSARQGSVNQPQHF; cdr3_nt: TGCAGTGCTAGACAGGGCTCGGTCAATCAGCCCCAGCATTTT
d_call: .; v_call: TRBV11-2; clone_size: few; j_call: TRBJ1-4; cdr3_aa: CASSLGLGNEKLFF; cdr3_nt: TGTGCCAGCAGCCTGGGGCTCGGGAATGAAAAACTGTTTTTT
d_call: .; v_call: TRBV2; clone_size: few; j_call: TRBJ2-3; cdr3_aa: CASHTLTDTQYF; cdr3_nt: TGTGCCAGCCATACTCTCACAGATACGCAGTATTTT
d_call: .; v_call: TRBV6-5; clone_size: few; j_call: TRBJ1-1; cdr3_aa: CASSYSPGGERSEAFF; cdr3_nt: TGTGCCAGCAGTTACTCGCCCGGGGGGGAAAGGTCTGAAGCTTTCTTT
d_call: .; v_call: TRBV7-3; clone_size: few; j_call: TRBJ1-6; cdr3_aa: CASSLNHRVGGANSPLHF; cdr3_nt: TGTGCCAGCAGCTTAAACCATCGTGTGGGGGGGGCTAATTCACCCCTCCACTTT
d_call: TRBD2; v_call: TRBV30; clone_size: few; j_call: TRBJ2-2; cdr3_aa: CACERTSGHTGELFF; cdr3_nt: TGTGCCTGTGAGAGGACTAGCGGACACACCGGGGAGCTGTTTTTT
d_call: TRBD1; v_call: TRBV25-1; clone_size: .; j_call: TRBJ1-2; cdr3_aa: CASSGTGLDGYTF; cdr3_nt: TGTGCCAGCAGTGGGACAGGGCTGGATGGCTACACCTTC
d_call: .; v_call: TRBV7-2; clone_size: few; j_call: TRBJ2-7; cdr3_aa: CASSLARAPSYEQYF; cdr3_nt: TGTGCCAGCAGCTTAGCCCGGGCTCCCTCCTACGAGCAGTACTTC
d_call: TRBD2; v_call: TRBV27; clone_size: .; j_call: TRBJ2-1; cdr3_aa: CASSRSGGLSDEQFF; cdr3_nt: TGTGCCAGCAGCCGAAGCGGGGGGCTTTCGGATGAGCAGTTCTTC
d_call: .; v_call: TRBV3-1; clone_size: .; j_call: TRBJ1-1; cdr3_aa: CASNHRVGTEAFF; cdr3_nt: TGTGCCAGCAACCACAGGGTAGGCACTGAAGCTTTCTTT
d_call: TRBD1; v_call: TRBV27; clone_size: many; j_call: TRBJ2-7; cdr3_aa: CASSFQDRGSYEQYF; cdr3_nt: TGTGCCAGCAGTTTCCAGGACAGGGGCTCCTACGAGCAGTACTTC
d_call: .; v_call: TRBV29-1; clone_size: many; j_call: TRBJ2-5; cdr3_aa: CSVERTGRQETQYF; cdr3_nt: TGCAGCGTTGAAAGGACCGGTCGGCAAGAGACCCAGTACTTC
d_call: TRBD1; v_call: TRBV11-3; clone_size: once; j_call: TRBJ1-4; cdr3_aa: CASSATGLDEKLFF; cdr3_nt: TGTGCCAGCAGCGCGACAGGGTTGGATGAAAAACTGTTTTTT
d_call: .; v_call: TRBV6-6; clone_size: few; j_call: TRBJ2-7; cdr3_aa: CASSYSAGGEQYF; cdr3_nt: TGTGCCAGCAGTTACTCGGCTGGCGGCGAGCAGTACTTC
d_call: .; v_call: TRBV2; clone_size: .; j_call: TRBJ2-7; cdr3_aa: CASGDLADTAYEQYF; cdr3_nt: TGTGCCAGCGGCGACTTAGCGGACACCGCCTACGAGCAGTACTTC
d_call: .; v_call: TRBV24-1; clone_size: many; j_call: TRBJ2-3; cdr3_aa: CATAPSVADTQYF; cdr3_nt: TGTGCCACCGCGCCCTCGGTGGCAGATACGCAGTATTTT
d_call: .; v_call: TRBV15; clone_size: .; j_call: TRBJ2-2; cdr3_aa: CATKDGTIGTGELFF; cdr3_nt: TGTGCCACCAAGGACGGGACAATCGGCACCGGGGAGCTGTTTTTT
d_call: .; v_call: TRBV2; clone_size: .; j_call: TRBJ1-5; cdr3_aa: CASSDPGTGNQPQHF; cdr3_nt: TGTGCCAGCAGTGATCCGGGCACGGGCAATCAGCCCCAGCATTTT
d_call: TRBD1; v_call: TRBV27; clone_size: .; j_call: TRBJ2-7; cdr3_aa: CASSLDGTGWGEQYF; cdr3_nt: TGTGCCAGCAGTTTAGACGGGACAGGGTGGGGCGAGCAGTACTTC
d_call: TRBD1; v_call: TRBV12-3/TRBV12-4; clone_size: few; j_call: TRBJ1-1; cdr3_aa: CASSPWLGGGMNTEAFF; cdr3_nt: TGTGCCAGCAGTCCTTGGTTGGGAGGGGGCATGAACACTGAAGCTTTCTTT
d_call: TRBD2; v_call: TRBV3-1; clone_size: few; j_call: TRBJ2-7; cdr3_aa: CASSRALAGVEEQYF; cdr3_nt: TGTGCCAGCAGCCGAGCACTAGCGGGAGTCGAAGAGCAGTACTTC